The clone carrying this TCR beta chain was seen many times. These data originate in a study of blood T cells in healthy people across ages. The wider study: T cells yielded about one barcoded beta molecule per two cells through template switching.

Healthy Caucasians from Russia aged roughly 6 to 95 served as donors. Extraction of total RNA produced a minimum of 5.5 micrograms from each sample. The second PCR ran about 6 to 11 cycles with a sample-barcoded 5' primer and J-beta primers. From the 5' RACE reads, TCRdb called clonotypes with MiXCR, one entry per CDR3 protein. The data show around 850,000 distinct CDR3 sequences, 36% seen once. This CDR3 is 12 amino acids long. Trimming shortened V by 6 bases and J by 1 base, and 6 bases separated the two germline ends. In germline, CDR1 is MNHNY, CDR2 SVGAGI (reference sequence). The clonotype was recovered from a man between 18 and 35 years old in good health. The sequenced sample was blood. V is TRBV6-6 and J is TRBJ2-5, with no clear D. The CDR3 DNA follows: TGTGCCAGCAGACAGACCCAAGAGACCCAGTACTTC. Protein: CASRQTQETQYF.